In this sample, the clone carrying this T cell receptor beta chain turned up a few times. Its antigen is not identified. V was pared by 3 bases and J by 6 bases, with 6 bases of the junction left unmatched. Germline V gives CDR1 DFQATT, CDR2 SNEGSKA (reference sequence). The CDR3 is 14 residues long. This sample is drawn from a study of identical twins. Addition of a universal primer site occurred through template switching, and cDNA carried unique molecular identifiers. TCRdb re-called the 5' RACE reads through MiXCR, storing one row per CDR3 protein. The sample shows some 900,000 distinct CDR3 sequences, roughly an eighth of them seen only once. Study results and caveats: Twin sharing of out-of-frame TCR alpha was underestimated by models in monozygotic pairs. The more abundant beta clonotypes in cord blood had fewer insertions, and memory repertoires did not show this.

These data were also filed under a second study, of yellow fever vaccine responses in identical twins.

This TCR was recovered from a woman under 30 in good health. The chain recombines TRBV20-1 with TRBJ1-5, with 9 bases that match TRBD1. Sample: PBMCs. This chain's CDR3 is CSASPGTGSQPQHF. In DNA form, the CDR3 reads TGCAGTGCTAGTCCCGGGACAGGGAGTCAGCCCCAGCATTTT.